This is a list of T cell receptor beta chains from one sample in a study of blood T cell repertoires in COVID-19. The table came from immunoSEQ multiplex PCR; TCRdb's copy has only in-frame clones and leaves some out. The repertoire has fewer than 500,000 clones, roughly 87% of them found once; the top ten carry about 0.7%. What was sequenced was PBMCs or T cells enriched from blood (not recorded which). These TCRs come from a woman between 18 and 29 years old who had recovered from COVID-19. Both conserved end residues are trimmed from each CDR3. Clone size appears in some rows only: once, few, many, or a class for an expanded clone.

>TRBJ2-4|-|TRBV9
ASSQKGVKNIQY
>TRBJ1-1|few|TRBV2
ASSEAYSHLNTEAF
>TRBJ2-1|once|TRBV19
ASVRGQGALDEQF
>TRBJ1-5|-|TRBV27
ASSPGTGGNQPQH
>TRBJ2-1|once|TRBV5-1
ASRGTGVVNEQF
>TRBJ2-7|-|TRBV18
ASSPGSGREQY
>TRBJ2-7|once|TRBV10-3
AISDKGTASYEQY
>TRBJ1-2|-|TRBV5-1
ASSDQTGSLFYGYT
>TRBJ2-1|-|TRBV4-1
ASSQDRGSSYNEQF
>TRBJ1-2|-|TRBV19
ASSTWDSYGYT
>TRBJ1-1|-|TRBV10-3
AISADRATEAF
>TRBJ1-2|-|TRBV5-8
ASRDRAVGYGYT
>TRBJ1-6|-|TRBV4-1
ASSQPGKSYNSPLH
>TRBJ1-1|-|TRBV2
ASTRQGIANQAF
>TRBJ2-1|-|TRBV9
ASSPTGAAQYNEQF
>TRBJ2-1|-|TRBV7-2
ASSSNRGSYNEQF
>TRBJ2-1|-|TRBV7-8
ASSSRLAGGRREQF
>TRBJ1-1|-|TRBV12-5
ASGPRSDTEAF
>TRBJ1-1|-|TRBV30
AWVQNSGAEAF
>TRBJ1-4|-|TRBV4-1
ASSREGVTNEKLF
>TRBJ2-1|-|TRBV27
ASSYYLSSYNEQF
>TRBJ1-3|-|TRBV30
AWSSGEDTIY
>TRBJ1-1|-|TRBV29-1
SVEWANTEAF
>TRBJ1-3|-|TRBV10-3
AITRGNSGNTIY
>TRBJ1-5|-|TRBV27
ASSSTQGGNQPQH
>TRBJ1-1|many|TRBV12-3/TRBV12-4
ASNDRGEAF
>TRBJ1-2|-|TRBV30
AWSAGNYGYT
>TRBJ1-6|-|TRBV5-1
ASSLEGVSPLH
>TRBJ2-1|-|TRBV7-9
ASSAILAGASYNEQF
>TRBJ2-1|-|TRBV7-3
ASSPIAGGLTADNEQF
>TRBJ1-2|few|TRBV4-1
ASSHPGQLEGYT
>TRBJ2-5|-|TRBV18
ASSPAGSGETQY
>TRBJ1-1|once|TRBV3-1/TRBV3-2
ASSQEQGEAF
>TRBJ1-5|few|TRBV7-8
ASSRGSNQPQH
>TRBJ1-1|-|TRBV28
ASKTGGNSNTEAF
>TRBJ1-2|-|TRBV5-1
ARSLEGGLYGYT
>TRBJ1-5|-|TRBV21-1
ASSSRSRQGGNQPQH